This TCR beta chain was profiled in a study of T cells expressing NK-cell markers. The overall study: Obtained from sorted CD3+CD56+NKG2C+, CD3+CD56+NKG2C- and CD3+CD56-NKG2C+ T cells were the TCR beta repertoires.

Germline V gene lookup returns CDR1 LGHNA and CDR2 YSLEER. This CDR3 is built from 15 residues. What made the TCR beta cDNA was 5'RACE template switching with UMIs. TCRdb re-called the 5' RACE reads; one entry per CDR3 protein, DNA not given. Found here are hundreds of thousands of distinct CDR3 sequences; the top ten clones hold roughly 7.2%. Points from the study as a whole: The same clonotypes also predominated in the CD3+CD56-NKG2C+ fraction of a handful of donors. The study did not resolve the HCMV specificity of expanded NKG2C+ T cell clones.

On this clonotype: Its antigen is unidentified.

The V and J genes are TRBV4-3 and TRBJ1-2. This receptor was taken from a woman aged 18 to 75 in good health. Input material: blood T cells: a sorted CD56 or NKG2C T cell subset, CD4+ or CD8+ T cells, or bulk PBMC T cells (not recorded which). This chain's CDR3 is CASSQGLNSNYGYTF.